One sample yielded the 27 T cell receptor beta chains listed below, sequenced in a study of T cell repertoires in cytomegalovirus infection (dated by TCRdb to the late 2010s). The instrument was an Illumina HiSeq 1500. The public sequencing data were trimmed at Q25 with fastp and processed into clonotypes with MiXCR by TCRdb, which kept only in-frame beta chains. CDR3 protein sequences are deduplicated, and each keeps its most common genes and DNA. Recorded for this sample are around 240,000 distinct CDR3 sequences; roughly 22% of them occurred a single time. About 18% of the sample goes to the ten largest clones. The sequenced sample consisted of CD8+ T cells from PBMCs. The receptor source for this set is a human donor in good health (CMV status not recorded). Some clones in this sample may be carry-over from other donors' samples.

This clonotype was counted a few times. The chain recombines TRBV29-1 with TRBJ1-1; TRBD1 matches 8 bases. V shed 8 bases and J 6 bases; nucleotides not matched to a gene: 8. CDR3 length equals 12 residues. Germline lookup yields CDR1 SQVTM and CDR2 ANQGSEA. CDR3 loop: CSIKTGEPEAFF. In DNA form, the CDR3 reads TGCAGCATTAAGACAGGGGAACCTGAAGCTTTCTTT.

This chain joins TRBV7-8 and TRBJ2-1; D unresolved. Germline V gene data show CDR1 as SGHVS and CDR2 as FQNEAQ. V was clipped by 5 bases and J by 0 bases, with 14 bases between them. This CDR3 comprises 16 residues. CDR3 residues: CASSLPDLSSYNEQFF. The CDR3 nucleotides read TGTGCCAGCAGCCTACCAGACCTTAGCTCCTACAATGAGCAGTTCTTC.

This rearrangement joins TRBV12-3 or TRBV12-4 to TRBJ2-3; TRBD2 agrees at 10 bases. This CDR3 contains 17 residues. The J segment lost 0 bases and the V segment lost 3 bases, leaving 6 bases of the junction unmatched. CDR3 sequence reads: CASSFGLAGASTDTQYF. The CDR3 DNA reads TGTGCCAGCAGTTTCGGCCTAGCGGGGGCTAGCACAGATACGCAGTATTTT.

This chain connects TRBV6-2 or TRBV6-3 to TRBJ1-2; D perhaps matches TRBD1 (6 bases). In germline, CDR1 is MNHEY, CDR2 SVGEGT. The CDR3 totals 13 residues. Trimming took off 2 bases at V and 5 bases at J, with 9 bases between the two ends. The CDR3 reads CASSYNREYGYTF. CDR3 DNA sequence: TGTGCCAGCAGTTACAACAGGGAATATGGCTACACCTTC.

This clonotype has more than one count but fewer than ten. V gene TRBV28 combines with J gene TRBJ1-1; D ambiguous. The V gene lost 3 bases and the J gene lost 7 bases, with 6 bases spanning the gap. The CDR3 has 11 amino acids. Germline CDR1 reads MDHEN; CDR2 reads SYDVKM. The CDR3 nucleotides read TGTGCCAGCAGTTTGGGATATGAAGCTTTCTTT. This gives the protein CASSLGYEAFF.

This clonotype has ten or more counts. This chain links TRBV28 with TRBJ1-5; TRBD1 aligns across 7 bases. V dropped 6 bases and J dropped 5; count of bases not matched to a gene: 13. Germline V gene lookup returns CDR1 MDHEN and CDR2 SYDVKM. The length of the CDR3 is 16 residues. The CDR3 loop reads CASRGATGKEYQPQHF. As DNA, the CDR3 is TGTGCCAGCAGGGGTGCGACAGGGAAAGAATATCAGCCCCAGCATTTT. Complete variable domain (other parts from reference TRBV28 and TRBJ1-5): DVKVTQSSRYLVKRTGEKVFLECVQDMDHENMFWYRQDPGLGLRLIYFSYDVKMKEKGDIPEGYSVSREKKERFSLILESASTNQTSMYLCASRGATGKEYQPQHFGDGTRLSIL.

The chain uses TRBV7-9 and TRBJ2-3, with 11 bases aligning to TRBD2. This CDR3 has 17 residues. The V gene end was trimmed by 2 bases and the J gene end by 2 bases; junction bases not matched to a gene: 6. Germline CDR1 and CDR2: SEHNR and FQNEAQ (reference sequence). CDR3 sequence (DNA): TGTGCCAGCAGCTTACCCCTACTAGCGGGGGTCACAGATACGCAGTATTTT. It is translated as CASSLPLLAGVTDTQYF.

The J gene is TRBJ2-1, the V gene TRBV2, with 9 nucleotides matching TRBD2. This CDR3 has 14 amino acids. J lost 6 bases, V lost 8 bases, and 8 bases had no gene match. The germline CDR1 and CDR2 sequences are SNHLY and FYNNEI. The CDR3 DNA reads TGTGCCAGCCCCCCTAGCGGGGTCTTCAATGAGCAGTTCTTC. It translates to CASPPSGVFNEQFF.

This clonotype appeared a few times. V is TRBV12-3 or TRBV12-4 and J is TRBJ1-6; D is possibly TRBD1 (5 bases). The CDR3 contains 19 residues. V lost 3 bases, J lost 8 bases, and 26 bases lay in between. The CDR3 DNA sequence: TGTGCCAGCAGTTTCACTTACTGGGACGGAGAATTAGGGTATTCACCCCTCCACTTT. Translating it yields CASSFTYWDGELGYSPLHF.

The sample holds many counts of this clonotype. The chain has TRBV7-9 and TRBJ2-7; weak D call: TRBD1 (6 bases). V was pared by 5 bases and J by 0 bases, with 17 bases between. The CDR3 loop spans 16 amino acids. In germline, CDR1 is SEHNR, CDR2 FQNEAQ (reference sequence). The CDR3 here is CASSADLRDISYEQYF. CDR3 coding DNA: TGTGCCAGCAGCGCGGACCTCCGGGACATCTCCTACGAGCAGTACTTC.

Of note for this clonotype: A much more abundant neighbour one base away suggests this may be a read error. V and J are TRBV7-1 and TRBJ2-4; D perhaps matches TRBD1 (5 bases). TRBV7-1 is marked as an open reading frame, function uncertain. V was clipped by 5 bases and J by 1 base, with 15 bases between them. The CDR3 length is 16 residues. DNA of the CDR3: TGTGCCAGCAGCACCCGGACAAACGATGCCAAAAACATTCAGTACTTC. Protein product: CASSTRTNDAKNIQYF.

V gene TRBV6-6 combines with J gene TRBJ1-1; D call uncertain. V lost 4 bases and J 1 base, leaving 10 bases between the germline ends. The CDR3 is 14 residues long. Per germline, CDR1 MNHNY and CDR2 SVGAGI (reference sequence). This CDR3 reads CASSFARGNTEAFF. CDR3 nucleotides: TGTGCCAGCAGTTTTGCCAGAGGGAACACTGAAGCTTTCTTT.

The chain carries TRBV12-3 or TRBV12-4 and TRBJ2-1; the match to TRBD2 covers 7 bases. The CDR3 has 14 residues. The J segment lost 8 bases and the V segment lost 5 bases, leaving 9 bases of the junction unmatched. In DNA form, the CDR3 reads TGTGCCAGCAGTGAGCGGACTAGTGGGGATGAGCAGTTCTTC. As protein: CASSERTSGDEQFF.

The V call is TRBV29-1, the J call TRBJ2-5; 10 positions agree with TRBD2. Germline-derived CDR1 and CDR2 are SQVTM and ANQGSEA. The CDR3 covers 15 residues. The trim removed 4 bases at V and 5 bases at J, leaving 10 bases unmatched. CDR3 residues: CSVGGWLAGVETQYF. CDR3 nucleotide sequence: TGCAGCGTTGGAGGATGGCTAGCGGGGGTTGAGACCCAGTACTTC.

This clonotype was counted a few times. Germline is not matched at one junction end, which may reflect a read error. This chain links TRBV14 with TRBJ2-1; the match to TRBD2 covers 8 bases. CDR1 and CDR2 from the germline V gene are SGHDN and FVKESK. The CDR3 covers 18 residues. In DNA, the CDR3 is TGTGCCAGCAGCAAAGATTTCTTTTCGGGGGGGCAGTACAATGAGCAGTTCTTC. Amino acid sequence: CASSKDFFSGGQYNEQFF.

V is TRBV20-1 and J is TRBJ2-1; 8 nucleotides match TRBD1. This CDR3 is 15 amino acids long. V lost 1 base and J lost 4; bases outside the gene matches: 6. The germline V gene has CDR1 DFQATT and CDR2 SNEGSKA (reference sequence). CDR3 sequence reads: CSARGDRGDYNEQFF. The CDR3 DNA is TGCAGTGCTAGAGGTGACAGGGGTGATTACAATGAGCAGTTCTTC.

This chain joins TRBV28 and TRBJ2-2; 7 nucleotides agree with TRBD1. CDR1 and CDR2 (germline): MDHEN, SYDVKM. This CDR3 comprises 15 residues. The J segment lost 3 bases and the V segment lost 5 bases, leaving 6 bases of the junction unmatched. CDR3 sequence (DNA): TGTGCCAGCAGTCCTGACAGGGATTACACCGGGGAGCTGTTTTTT. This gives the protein CASSPDRDYTGELFF.

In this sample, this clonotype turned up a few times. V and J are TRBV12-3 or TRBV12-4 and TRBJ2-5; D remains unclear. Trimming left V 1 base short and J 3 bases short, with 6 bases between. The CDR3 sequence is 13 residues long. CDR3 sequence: CASSLDRKETQYF. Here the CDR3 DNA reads TGTGCCAGCAGTTTAGACAGAAAAGAGACCCAGTACTTC.

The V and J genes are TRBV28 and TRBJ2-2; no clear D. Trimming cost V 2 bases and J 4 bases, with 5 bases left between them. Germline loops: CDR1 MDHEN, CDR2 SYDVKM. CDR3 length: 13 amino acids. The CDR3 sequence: CASSLIRTGELFF. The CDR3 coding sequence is TGTGCCAGCAGTTTAATCCGCACCGGGGAGCTGTTTTTT.

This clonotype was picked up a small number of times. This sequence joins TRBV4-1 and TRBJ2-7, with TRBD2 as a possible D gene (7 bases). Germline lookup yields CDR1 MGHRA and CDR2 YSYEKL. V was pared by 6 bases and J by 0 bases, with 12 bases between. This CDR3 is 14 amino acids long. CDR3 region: CASSDAGASYEQYF. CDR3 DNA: TGCGCCAGCAGTGATGCGGGGGCCTCCTACGAGCAGTACTTC.

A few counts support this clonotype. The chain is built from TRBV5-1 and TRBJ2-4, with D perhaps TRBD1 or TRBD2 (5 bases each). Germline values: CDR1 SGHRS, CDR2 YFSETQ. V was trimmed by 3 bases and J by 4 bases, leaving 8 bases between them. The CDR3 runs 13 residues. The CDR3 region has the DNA TGCGCCAGCAGCTGGGACGGAAAAAACATTCAGTACTTC. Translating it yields CASSWDGKNIQYF. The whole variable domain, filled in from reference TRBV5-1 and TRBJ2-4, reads KAGVTQTPRYLIKTRGQQVTLSCSPISGHRSVSWYQQTPGQGLQFLFEYFSETQRNKGNFPGRFSGRQFSNSRSEMNVSTLELGDSALYLCASSWDGKNIQYFGAGTRLSVL.

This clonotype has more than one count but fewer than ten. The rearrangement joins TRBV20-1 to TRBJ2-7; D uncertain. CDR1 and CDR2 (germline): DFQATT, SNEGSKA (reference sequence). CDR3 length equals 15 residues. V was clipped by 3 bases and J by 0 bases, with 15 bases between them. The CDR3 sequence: CSARGRAQPSYEQYF. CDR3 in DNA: TGCAGTGCTAGGGGTAGGGCACAGCCCTCCTACGAGCAGTACTTC.

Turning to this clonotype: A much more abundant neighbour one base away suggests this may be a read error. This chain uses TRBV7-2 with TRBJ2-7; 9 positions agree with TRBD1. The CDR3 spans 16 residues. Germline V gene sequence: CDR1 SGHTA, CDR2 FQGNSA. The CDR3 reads CVSSHMGTGKTYEQYF. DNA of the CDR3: TGTGTCAGCAGCCACATGGGGACAGGGAAGACCTACGAGCAGTACTTC.

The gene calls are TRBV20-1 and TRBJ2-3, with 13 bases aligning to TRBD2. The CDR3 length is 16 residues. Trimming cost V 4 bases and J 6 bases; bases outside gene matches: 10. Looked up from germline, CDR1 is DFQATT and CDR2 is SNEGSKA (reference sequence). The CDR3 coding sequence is TGCAGTGCTAAACGGACTAGCGGGGGCCTCAAGGATACGCAGTATTTT. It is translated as CSAKRTSGGLKDTQYF.

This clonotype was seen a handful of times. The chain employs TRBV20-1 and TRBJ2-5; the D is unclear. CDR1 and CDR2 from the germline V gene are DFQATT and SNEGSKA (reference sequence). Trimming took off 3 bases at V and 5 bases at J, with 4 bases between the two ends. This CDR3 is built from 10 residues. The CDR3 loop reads CSARTETQYF. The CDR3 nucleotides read TGCAGTGCTAGGACGGAGACCCAGTACTTC.

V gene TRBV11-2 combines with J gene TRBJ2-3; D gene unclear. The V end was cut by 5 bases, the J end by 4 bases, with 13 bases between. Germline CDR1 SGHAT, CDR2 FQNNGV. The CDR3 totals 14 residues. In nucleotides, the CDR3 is TGTGCCAGCAGCCCCAGACCGGGTTCAGATACGCAGTATTTT. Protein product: CASSPRPGSDTQYF.

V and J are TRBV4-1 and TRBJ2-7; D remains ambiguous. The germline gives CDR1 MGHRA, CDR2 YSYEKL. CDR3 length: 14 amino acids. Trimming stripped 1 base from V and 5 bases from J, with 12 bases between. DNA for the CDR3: TGCGCCAGCAGCCAAGTCCCGGGTGGGGACGAGCAGTACTTC. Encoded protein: CASSQVPGGDEQYF.